The 23 T cell receptor beta chains presented below share a single source sample, sequenced in a study of blood T cells in healthy people across ages. A second PCR, run for roughly 7 to 11 cycles, used a sample-barcoded 5' primer plus a J-beta primer mix. TCRdb ran MiXCR on the 5' RACE reads and lists one entry per CDR3 protein. Of approximately 1.5 million distinct CDR3 sequences in the sample, roughly two fifths were seen once. Sequencing used blood. The receptors were sampled from a woman aged 18-30 years in good health.

J is TRBJ2-7 and V is TRBV10-2, with D maybe TRBD1 (6 bases). CDR1 WSHSY and CDR2 SAAADI come from the germline V gene. V was pared by 4 bases and J by 1 base, with 17 bases between. This CDR3 region has 16 residues. The CDR3 sequence: CASSGGPVDRSYEQYF. CDR3 bases: TGCGCCAGCAGTGGGGGGCCTGTTGATCGGTCCTACGAGCAGTACTTC.

The table lists this clonotype with a few counts. The chain is built from TRBV6-7 and TRBJ2-1; D not resolved. TRBV6-7 is sorted into the ORF group, with uncertain function. The V end lost 10 bases, the J end lost 8 bases, and 21 bases lay between the germline ends. The CDR3 length is 14 residues. CDR3 bases: TGTGCCACCAAAGTCCCCCCACACACCCATGAGCAGTTCTTC. Amino acids: CATKVPPHTHEQFF.

J is TRBJ1-2 and V is TRBV4-3; 7 bases agree with TRBD1. Per germline, CDR1 LGHNA and CDR2 YSLEER. The CDR3 sequence is 14 residues long. The V and J ends lost 4 bases and 5 bases, in that order; junction bases with no gene match: 7. The CDR3 protein is CASSRRDREYGYTF. The CDR3 bases are TGCGCCAGCAGCCGCCGAGACAGGGAGTATGGCTACACCTTC.

This chain joins TRBV28 and TRBJ2-1; D may be TRBD1 (6 bases). CDR1 is MDHEN and CDR2 is SYDVKM in the germline V gene. CDR3 length equals 13 residues. V was shortened by 8 bases and J by 6 bases, with 14 bases between the two germline ends. In DNA form, the CDR3 reads TGTGCCAGCCGACAGGTGCGGTTCAATGAGCAGTTCTTC. As protein: CASRQVRFNEQFF.

The chain employs TRBV20-1 and TRBJ2-7; possibly TRBD1 for D (5 bases). Deletions cut 6 bases from V and 1 base from J, with 16 bases between. Germline V lookup: CDR1 DFQATT, CDR2 SNEGSKA (reference sequence). The CDR3 is made up of 14 amino acids. The CDR3 DNA sequence: TGCAGTGCACCTTCCGACAGCTTATCCTACGAGCAGTACTTC. Its protein product is CSAPSDSLSYEQYF.

This clonotype appeared once. J is TRBJ2-1 and V is TRBV20-1; 9 nucleotides align to TRBD1. This CDR3 comprises 15 residues. Germline V gene data show CDR1 as DFQATT and CDR2 as SNEGSKA (reference sequence). With 4 bases clipped from V and 9 bases from J, the junction kept 13 bases outside the gene matches. As DNA, the CDR3 is TGCAGTGCTATGACAGGGACAGGGCTTTTCGCTGAGCAGTTCTTC. As protein: CSAMTGTGLFAEQFF.

The chain carries TRBV5-1 and TRBJ2-7; either TRBD1 or TRBD2 may supply D (6 bases each). The germline V and J ends were trimmed by 4 bases and 5 bases, with 16 bases remaining between them. The CDR3 loop spans 14 amino acids. Looked up from germline, CDR1 is SGHRS and CDR2 is YFSETQ. CDR3 in DNA: TGCGCCAGCAGCCTCGGGGGCCCTTTGGACGAGCAGTACTTC. Its translation is CASSLGGPLDEQYF.

This clonotype was picked up a small number of times. V is TRBV7-9 and J is TRBJ1-5, with D possibly matching TRBD1 (6 bases). Germline CDR1 SEHNR, CDR2 FQNEAQ (reference sequence). With 5 bases removed from V and 0 bases from J, the gap between germline ends came to 11 bases. CDR3 length: 15 amino acids. CDR3 bases: TGTGCCAGCAGCCCAGGACAGCATAGCAATCAGCCCCAGCATTTT. This gives the protein CASSPGQHSNQPQHF.

This chain joins TRBV12-3 or TRBV12-4 and TRBJ2-5, with 7 bases matching TRBD2. CDR3 size: 15 residues. J was trimmed by 11 bases and V by 3 bases; bases with no gene match: 15. The CDR3 reads CASSFGSGRNSVQYF. The CDR3, as DNA: TGTGCCAGCAGTTTTGGTAGCGGGCGGAACAGTGTGCAGTACTTC.

The CDR3 region is CASGSQVSGANVLTF. DNA for the CDR3: TGTGCCAGCGGCTCACAGGTCTCTGGGGCCAACGTCCTGACTTTC. This sequence joins TRBV4-2 and TRBJ2-6; possibly TRBD1 for D (5 bases). In germline, CDR1 is LGHNA, CDR2 YNFKEQ. Between the trimmed V and J ends, which lost 8 bases and 0 bases, there was a span of 11 bases. The CDR3 covers 15 residues.

This clonotype occurred many times. The J gene is TRBJ2-5, the V gene TRBV7-9; 7 bases match TRBD2. The germline V gene encodes CDR1 SEHNR and CDR2 FQNEAQ (reference sequence). Trimming removed 3 bases from V and 5 bases from J; junction bases left unmatched: 6. This CDR3 contains 14 residues. The CDR3 loop reads CASSFSTSQETQYF. In DNA, the CDR3 is TGTGCCAGCAGCTTCTCGACTAGCCAGGAGACCCAGTACTTC.

CDR3 residues: CSAGDRGSTDTQYF. CDR3 sequence (DNA): TGCAGTGCTGGCGACAGGGGGAGCACAGATACGCAGTATTTT. The chain links TRBV20-1 to TRBJ2-3; 9 bases agree with TRBD1. The trim removed 5 bases at V and 0 bases at J, leaving 3 bases unmatched. CDR3 length: 14 residues. Germline values: CDR1 DFQATT, CDR2 SNEGSKA (reference sequence).

As concerns this clonotype: This clone may be a read error of a much larger clone one base away. V usage is TRBV7-2 and J usage is TRBJ2-1; perhaps TRBD2 as D (5 bases). Germline loops: CDR1 SGHTA, CDR2 FQGNSA. CDR3 size: 15 residues. In DNA, the CDR3 is TGTGCCAGCGGCTTGGAAGCCTTCACGGGGAATGAGCAGTTCTTC. This gives the protein CASGLEAFTGNEQFF. The variable domain in full, completed from reference TRBV7-2 and TRBJ2-1, reads GAGVSQSPSNKVTEKGKDVELRCDPISGHTALYWYRQSLGQGLEFLIYFQGNSAPDKSGLPSDRFSAERTGGSVSTLTIQRTQQEDSAVYLCASGLEAFTGNEQFFGPGTRLTVL.

This clonotype was found a few times. V gene TRBV20-1 combines with J gene TRBJ1-6; D gene uncertain. CDR3 length equals 15 residues. CDR1 is DFQATT, CDR2 SNEGSKA, per germline (reference sequence). The ends were cut back, 4 bases at V and 0 bases at J, with 10 bases in the middle. The CDR3 spells CSATQQSSYNSPLHF. The CDR3 nucleotides are TGCAGTGCTACTCAGCAGAGCTCCTATAATTCACCCCTCCACTTT.

The rearrangement joins TRBV13 to TRBJ1-2; no definite D call. The germline gives CDR1 PRHDT, CDR2 FYEKMQ (reference sequence). The CDR3 runs to 11 residues. Trimming stripped 2 bases from V and 6 bases from J, with 4 bases between. The CDR3 nucleotides read TGTGCCAGCAGCTTATGGAATGGCTACACCTTC. Amino acid sequence: CASSLWNGYTF. Complete variable domain (other parts from reference TRBV13 and TRBJ1-2): AAGVIQSPRHLIKEKRETATLKCYPIPRHDTVYWYQQGPGQDPQFLISFYEKMQSDKGSIPDRFSAQQFSDYHSELNMSSLELGDSALYFCASSLWNGYTFGSGTRLTVV.

The chain links TRBV7-2 to TRBJ1-4, with TRBD1 as a possible D gene (5 bases). CDR1 and CDR2 (germline): SGHTA, FQGNSA. V shed 2 bases and J shed 0 bases, with 7 bases lying between them. The CDR3 sequence is 15 residues long. The CDR3 here is CASSLPGSTNEKLFF. In DNA form, the CDR3 reads TGTGCCAGCAGCTTACCAGGGTCAACTAATGAAAAACTGTTTTTT.

In its sample, this clonotype was seen a few times. The V gene is TRBV6-5, the J gene TRBJ2-1; D remains unclear. V lost 6 bases and J 8 bases, leaving 14 bases between the germline ends. Germline values: CDR1 MNHEY, CDR2 SVGAGI. The CDR3 extends over 13 amino acids. CDR3 in amino acids: CASSSPPYYEQFF. CDR3 nucleotide sequence: TGTGCCAGCAGCTCACCCCCATACTATGAGCAGTTCTTC.

The chain is built from TRBV20-1 and TRBJ2-3; perhaps TRBD2 as D (6 bases). The CDR3 covers 14 residues. Germline loops: CDR1 DFQATT, CDR2 SNEGSKA (reference sequence). V was cut by 3 bases and J by 3 bases, with 13 bases left in between. The DNA of the CDR3 is TGCAGTGCTAGGTATCCCGGGACTACAGATACGCAGTATTTT. Protein product: CSARYPGTTDTQYF.

This clonotype occurred a few times. The J gene is TRBJ2-3, the V gene TRBV7-3; no clear D gene. CDR1 SGHTA and CDR2 FQGTGA come from the germline V gene. This CDR3 comprises 14 residues. The germline V and J ends were trimmed by 5 bases and 6 bases, with 15 bases remaining between them. CDR3 sequence: CASSVGPPHDTQYF. The CDR3 DNA sequence: TGTGCCAGCAGCGTAGGACCACCCCACGATACGCAGTATTTT.

The V gene is TRBV29-1, the J gene TRBJ2-3; 8 bases agree with TRBD1. In germline, CDR1 is SQVTM, CDR2 ANQGSEA. V lost 7 bases and J lost 2; bases outside the gene matches: 8. The CDR3 runs to 14 residues. The CDR3: CSAGMGQDTDTQYF. CDR3 in DNA: TGCAGCGCCGGCATGGGACAGGACACAGATACGCAGTATTTT.

In the case of this clonotype: The final CDR3 position lacks the conserved phenylalanine or tryptophan, pointing to a likely read error. The V call is TRBV12-3 or TRBV12-4, the J call TRBJ2-3; D is perhaps TRBD2 (6 bases). The CDR3 has 15 residues. The V end lost 2 bases, the J end lost 1 base, and 10 bases lay between the germline ends. CDR3 sequence: CASSLRQRGTDTQYS. Here the CDR3 DNA reads TGTGCCAGCAGTTTACGTCAGCGGGGCACAGATACGCAGTATTCT.

This clonotype was detected only a few times. The rearrangement uses TRBV7-2 and TRBJ2-5; 12 bases align to TRBD2. With the DNA end fitting TRBJ2-7 better, the J assignment may be wrong. The CDR3 has 17 amino acids. Germline assignment: CDR1 SGHTA and CDR2 FQGNSA. In DNA, the CDR3 is TGTGCCAGCAGCGTTCTAGCGGGGGGGCTTGTAAACTACGAGCAGTACTTC. Its translation: CASSVLAGGLVNYEQYF.

This clonotype appeared a few times. The chain carries TRBV4-3 and TRBJ1-6; D uncertain. The CDR3 length is 16 residues. The V end was cut by 3 bases, the J end by 0 bases, with 9 bases between. Germline V gene lookup returns CDR1 LGHNA and CDR2 YSLEER. The CDR3 DNA reads TGCGCCAGCAGCCAGGTTGATCTCTCCTATAATTCACCCCTCCACTTT. Translating it yields CASSQVDLSYNSPLHF.